This section outlines one T cell receptor beta chain sequence together with its context. V was clipped by 3 bases and J by 0 bases, with 9 bases between them. The CDR3 is 15 residues long. Germline V gene lookup returns CDR1 PRHDT and CDR2 FYEKMQ (reference sequence). This specimen comes from a study of T cell changes during pregnancy in multiple sclerosis. The assay was immunoSEQ multiplex PCR, and TCRdb's table has in-frame clones only and misses some. The table has under 50,000 clones, 95% seen once. The receptor's source is a female donor with multiple sclerosis, enrolled in a pregnancy study. The source was CD8+ T cells from peripheral blood mononuclear cells, collected in the first trimester of pregnancy. This sequence joins TRBV13 and TRBJ1-5; D might be TRBD1 (5 bases). The CDR3 bases are TGTGCCAGCAGCTTCGGGGGACTTAGCAATCAGCCCCAGCATTTT. Protein product: CASSFGGLSNQPQHF.